This passage covers 21 T cell receptor beta chains from one sample sequenced in a study of T cell changes during pregnancy in multiple sclerosis (dated by TCRdb to about 2019). The library was generated by the immunoSEQ multiplex PCR assay. TCRdb stores this immuneACCESS table with in-frame sequences only. Part of the clones is absent; in the studies checked, under half of the shortfall reflects unresolved V genes, and no reason is known for the rest. The sample has about 100,000 clones on record, about 90% of them singletons. The ten largest clonotypes hold 2.5% to 3.5% of the sample. The sample here was peripheral blood, taken in the second trimester of pregnancy. The receptors stem from a female donor with multiple sclerosis, enrolled in a pregnancy study.

The gene calls are TRBV7-9 and TRBJ2-7; 8 nucleotides align to TRBD2. Germline V gene data show CDR1 as SEHNR and CDR2 as FQNEAQ (reference sequence). The CDR3 covers 17 residues. V was pared by 4 bases and J by 5 bases, with 16 bases of the junction left unmatched. The CDR3, as DNA: TGTGCCAGCAGCTCCCAGCTGAGCGGGAGAGGAAGGGACGAGCAGTACTTC. This sequence encodes CASSSQLSGRGRDEQYF. Complete variable domain (other parts from reference TRBV7-9 and TRBJ2-7): DTGVSQNPRHKITKRGQNVTFRCDPISEHNRLYWYRQTLGQGPEFLTYFQNEAQLEKSRLLSDRFSAERPKGSFSTLEIQRTEQGDSAMYLCASSSQLSGRGRDEQYFGPGTRLTVT.

In this sample, this clone turned up a few times. The rearrangement links TRBV7-9 to TRBJ2-2, with D possibly matching TRBD1 (6 bases). Germline V gene data show CDR1 as SEHNR and CDR2 as FQNEAQ (reference sequence). The V and J ends lost 4 bases and 7 bases respectively, with 16 bases between them. The CDR3 loop spans 15 amino acids. The CDR3 is CASSSIGTTYGELFF. The DNA of the CDR3 is TGTGCCAGCAGCTCCATCGGGACAACGTACGGGGAGCTGTTTTTT. The complete variable domain, with remaining parts taken from reference TRBV7-9 and TRBJ2-2, reads DTGVSQNPRHKITKRGQNVTFRCDPISEHNRLYWYRQTLGQGPEFLTYFQNEAQLEKSRLLSDRFSAERPKGSFSTLEIQRTEQGDSAMYLCASSSIGTTYGELFFGEGSRLTVL.

V and J are TRBV19 and TRBJ2-3; perhaps TRBD1 as D (5 bases). V was shortened by 3 bases and J by 0 bases, with 7 bases between the two germline ends. The germline V gene has CDR1 LNHDA and CDR2 SQIVND (reference sequence). This CDR3 is built from 14 residues. The CDR3 sequence: CASSMGHSTDTQYF. The CDR3, as DNA: TGTGCCAGTAGTATGGGGCACAGCACAGATACGCAGTATTTT.

The CDR3 here is CASSSWDLASYNEQFF. The CDR3 DNA sequence: TGTGCCAGCAGTTCATGGGACTTGGCCTCCTACAATGAGCAGTTCTTC. The chain carries TRBV27 and TRBJ2-1; D possibly corresponds to TRBD2 (6 bases). Trimming removed 4 bases from V and 0 bases from J, with 13 bases in between. This CDR3 region has 16 residues. The germline CDR1 and CDR2 sequences are MNHEY and SMNVEV (reference sequence).

V usage is TRBV19 and J usage is TRBJ2-2; D gene ambiguous. This CDR3 has 14 residues. Germline V gene sequence: CDR1 LNHDA, CDR2 SQIVND (reference sequence). V was pared by 3 bases and J by 2 bases, with 7 bases between. The CDR3 reads CASSISRNTGELFF. DNA for the CDR3: TGTGCCAGTAGTATTTCGCGTAACACCGGGGAGCTGTTTTTT.

The chain recombines TRBV19 with TRBJ1-1; 8 nucleotides align to TRBD1. V was pared by 7 bases and J by 5 bases, with 3 bases of the junction left unmatched. Germline values: CDR1 LNHDA, CDR2 SQIVND (reference sequence). CDR3 length equals 12 residues. The CDR3 loop is CASKRQGTEAFF. In nucleotides, the CDR3 is TGTGCCAGTAAGCGACAGGGGACTGAAGCTTTCTTT. The full variable domain, rest sourced from reference TRBV19 and TRBJ1-1, is DGGITQSPKYLFRKEGQNVTLSCEQNLNHDAMYWYRQDPGQGLRLIYYSQIVNDFQKGDIAEGYSVSREKKESFPLTVTSAQKNPTAFYLCASKRQGTEAFFGQGTRLTVV.

This chain connects TRBV5-6 to TRBJ2-7; 8 nucleotides agree with TRBD1. This CDR3 is built from 13 residues. V was clipped by 3 bases and J by 2 bases; unmatched bases: 1. Germline V gene data show CDR1 as SGHDT and CDR2 as YYEEEE. The CDR3 region is CASSWGQAYEQYF. The CDR3 DNA sequence: TGTGCCAGCAGCTGGGGACAGGCCTACGAGCAGTACTTC.

The chain recombines TRBV13 with TRBJ1-2; TRBD1 matches 7 bases. From germline, CDR1 is PRHDT and CDR2 FYEKMQ (reference sequence). Losses at the gene ends were 5 bases for V and 5 bases for J; bases not matched to a gene: 8. The CDR3 consists of 14 residues. In DNA form, the CDR3 reads TGTGCCAGCAGCCCGAAGGGGGCGCGGTATGGCTACACCTTC. This codes for CASSPKGARYGYTF.

Here the CDR3 reads CASSVLKQLKSGNTIYF. For the CDR3, the DNA is TGCGCCAGCAGTGTCCTCAAGCAACTGAAATCTGGAAACACCATATATTTT. The rearrangement uses TRBV10-1 and TRBJ1-3, with D unclear. Trimming removed 4 bases at V and 1 base at J, with 17 bases between. Germline V lookup: CDR1 WNHNN, CDR2 SYGVQD (reference sequence). This CDR3 comprises 17 residues.

The chain uses TRBV7-8 and TRBJ2-7; 7 nucleotides match TRBD1. CDR3 size: 14 residues. V shed 6 bases, J shed 2 bases, and the junction held 7 bases outside the gene matches. The germline CDR1 and CDR2 sequences are SGHVS and FQNEAQ. The CDR3 region is CASRADRVAYEQYF. The CDR3 coding sequence is TGTGCCAGCAGAGCAGACAGGGTCGCCTACGAGCAGTACTTC.

The chain uses TRBV19 and TRBJ2-7; TRBD2 matches at 8 bases. The CDR3 covers 14 residues. The V and J ends lost 7 bases and 3 bases, in that order; junction bases with no gene match: 8. CDR1 and CDR2 (germline): LNHDA, SQIVND (reference sequence). CDR3 in DNA: TGTGCCAGTAAATTACAAGGGACTAGCTACGAGCAGTACTTC. Translating it yields CASKLQGTSYEQYF.

The chain links TRBV6-6 to TRBJ1-1, with unresolved D. The CDR3 has 14 amino acids. Germline loops: CDR1 MNHNY, CDR2 SVGAGI (reference sequence). The V end lost 8 bases, the J end lost 1 base, and 14 bases lay between the germline ends. Here the CDR3 reads CASAKAERNTEAFF. The CDR3 region has the DNA TGTGCCAGCGCGAAAGCCGAGAGGAACACTGAAGCTTTCTTT.

DNA for the CDR3: TGTGCCAGCAGCTTCGGGTTGGGGGGGCGCTCCACAGATACGCAGTATTTT. It yields the protein CASSFGLGGRSTDTQYF. This chain uses TRBV7-9 with TRBJ2-3; D is perhaps TRBD2 (7 bases). This CDR3 is built from 17 residues. Germline CDR1 and CDR2: SEHNR and FQNEAQ (reference sequence). Trimming cost V 3 bases and J 2 bases, with 18 bases left between them. The full variable domain, rest sourced from reference TRBV7-9 and TRBJ2-3, is DTGVSQNPRHKITKRGQNVTFRCDPISEHNRLYWYRQTLGQGPEFLTYFQNEAQLEKSRLLSDRFSAERPKGSFSTLEIQRTEQGDSAMYLCASSFGLGGRSTDTQYFGPGTRLTVL.

V is TRBV14 and J is TRBJ1-1; the D gene is possibly TRBD1 (5 bases). The CDR3 contains 14 residues. Germline assignment: CDR1 SGHDN and CDR2 FVKESK. Trimming took off 1 base at V and 5 bases at J, with 11 bases between the two ends. The CDR3 here is CASSQVAGRTEAFF. The CDR3 bases are TGTGCCAGCAGCCAAGTGGCAGGGCGGACTGAAGCTTTCTTT.

The chain is built from TRBV27 and TRBJ2-4, with TRBD2 identical over 8 bases. V lost 5 bases to trimming and J lost 3 bases; unmatched junction nucleotides: 21. There are 20 residues in the CDR3. Germline assignment: CDR1 MNHEY and CDR2 SMNVEV (reference sequence). The CDR3 sequence: CASSPRKMAGGFSVKNIQYF. The CDR3, as DNA: TGTGCCAGCAGTCCCCGTAAAATGGCGGGAGGTTTTTCGGTCAAAAACATTCAGTACTTC.

The chain carries TRBV30 and TRBJ2-2; D is possibly TRBD2 (7 bases). CDR3 length equals 14 residues. V lost 4 bases, J lost 3 bases, and 12 bases lay in between. Germline lookup yields CDR1 GTSNPN and CDR2 SVGIG (reference sequence). Here the CDR3 DNA reads TGTGCCTGGAAGGGGCGGGGGCACACCGGGGAGCTGTTTTTT. Translated, it gives CAWKGRGHTGELFF.

The J gene is TRBJ2-2, the V gene TRBV9; TRBD2 matches at 16 bases. Germline trimming cut 3 bases from V and 4 bases from J; bases unmatched to any gene: 3. There are 17 residues in the CDR3. Germline V gene sequence: CDR1 SGDLS, CDR2 YYNGEE. CDR3: CASSGGLAGGGTGELFF. The CDR3 DNA reads TGTGCCAGCAGCGGGGGACTAGCGGGAGGGGGCACCGGGGAGCTGTTTTTT.

The rearrangement uses TRBV28 and TRBJ1-2, with TRBD1 matching over 9 bases. The V segment lost 1 base and the J segment 6 bases; nucleotides outside the gene matches: 9. The CDR3 totals 16 residues. CDR1 and CDR2 from the germline V gene are MDHEN and SYDVKM. The DNA of the CDR3 is TGTGCCAGCAGTTTATTCCTGGGACAGGGAAAAGATGGCTACACCTTC. It is translated as CASSLFLGQGKDGYTF.

The chain uses TRBV11-3 and TRBJ2-1, with D possibly being TRBD1 (6 bases). The germline V gene encodes CDR1 SGHNT and CDR2 YENEEA. Trimming shortened V by 5 bases and J by 4 bases, and 15 bases separated the two germline ends. The CDR3 has 15 amino acids. CDR3 loop: CASSLQSGTYNEQFF. The CDR3 nucleotides are TGTGCCAGCAGCCTACAATCCGGGACATACAATGAGCAGTTCTTC.

This sequence joins TRBV11-2 and TRBJ2-1; D call uncertain. The CDR3 has 13 residues. V gave up 5 bases and J gave up 6 bases, with 11 bases separating them. Germline loops: CDR1 SGHAT, CDR2 FQNNGV. CDR3 nucleotide sequence: TGTGCCAGCAGCGTCGACTTCTCCAATGAGCAGTTCTTC. It codes for CASSVDFSNEQFF.

The chain recombines TRBV5-1 with TRBJ2-7, with a possible D match to TRBD2 (6 bases). This CDR3 has 18 amino acids. The V end was cut by 4 bases, the J end by 0 bases, with 23 bases between. Looked up from germline, CDR1 is SGHRS and CDR2 is YFSETQ. The CDR3 DNA reads TGCGCCAGCAGCATTTGGGACTCTTCGGGGCTCAGCTCCTACGAGCAGTACTTC. Translation gives CASSIWDSSGLSSYEQYF.